A selection of T cell receptor beta chains follows, all from one sample in a study of blood T cell repertoires in COVID-19. Assay: immunoSEQ multiplex PCR; the TCRdb copy retains only in-frame clones and omits some. Among approximately 220,000 clones, around 88% were seen once, and the ten largest hold 7.5% to 9%. The sequenced material came from peripheral blood. The receptors come from a woman between 50 and 59 years old with acute or convalescent COVID-19. Each CDR3 is given with its conserved first and last residue. The order of the fields is clone size, J gene, V gene, CDR3 protein. Clone size appears in some rows only: once, few, many, or a class for an expanded clone.

>NA|TRBJ2-2|TRBV27
CASSPQTGELFF
>NA|TRBJ2-1|TRBV29-1
CSVQTPAAGSQDEQFF
>NA|TRBJ1-6|TRBV6-1
CASSEMRAGSSYNSPLHF
>NA|TRBJ2-1|TRBV7-9
CASRMVGGRAPYNEQFF
>NA|TRBJ1-5|TRBV15
CATSRDAAGGQPQHF
>NA|TRBJ2-1|TRBV19
CASSTGTSGSYEQFF
>few|TRBJ1-3|TRBV28
CASSLSWDMDGNTIYF
>NA|TRBJ2-7|TRBV5-1
CASSFMWGTAYEQYF
>NA|TRBJ1-1|TRBV4-1
CASSLDSFERVEAFF
>few|TRBJ1-5|TRBV18
CASSPPPGQGPQHF
>NA|TRBJ1-3|TRBV30
CAWSYTGGSSSGNTIYF
>NA|TRBJ2-1|TRBV24-1
CATSDLAAGEDNEQFF
>NA|TRBJ1-2|TRBV2
CASSAAQFYGYTF
>few|TRBJ1-2|TRBV19
CATRIQTDNYGYTF
>NA|TRBJ2-3|TRBV29-1
CSVDTSSDTQYF
>NA|TRBJ1-6|TRBV18
CASSPPNLVGVNSPLHF
>NA|TRBJ1-5|TRBV6-5
CASAGGGLGQPQHF
>once|TRBJ2-5|TRBV5-1
CASSLLTGGYQETQYF
>NA|TRBJ2-1|TRBV5-4
CASSWTRPYYNEQFF
>NA|TRBJ1-6|TRBV14
CASSQARTDNSPLHF
>NA|TRBJ2-7|TRBV3-1/TRBV3-2
CASSGRNSYEQYF
>NA|TRBJ2-5|TRBV4-1
CASSQGLAARTETQYF
>NA|TRBJ2-5|TRBV30
CAWSLAGVFSQYF
>once|TRBJ2-1|TRBV29-1
CSVDVTGASEQFF
>NA|TRBJ2-1|TRBV5-5
CASSFSGQGKNEQFF
>NA|TRBJ2-1|TRBV27
CASSLLAAIYNEQFF
>NA|TRBJ2-7|TRBV29-1
CSVATGQDYEQYF
>NA|TRBJ1-6|TRBV5-1
CASSVGQLLANSPLHF
>NA|TRBJ2-7|TRBV27
CASSLQGYEQYF
>NA|TRBJ2-7|TRBV29-1
CSVDQGLEQYF
>NA|TRBJ2-7|TRBV6-2/TRBV6-3
CASSYLPRLAGGTYEQYF
>NA|TRBJ2-5|TRBV18
CASSPPDRAFHSETQYF
>once|TRBJ2-7|TRBV5-1
CASRISVGGGYEQYF
>NA|TRBJ2-7|TRBV28
CASSPTTGDEQYF
>NA|TRBJ1-2|TRBV28
CASSSPGPNIGYTF
>few|TRBJ2-7|TRBV15
CATSRVAGSPYEQYF
>NA|TRBJ2-1|TRBV4-2
CASSPEAGVSYNEQFF
>once|TRBJ2-3|TRBV7-9
CASSSGLPLTDTQYF
>NA|TRBJ1-2|TRBV14
CASSQVTGGYGYTF
>NA|TRBJ2-7|TRBV6-1
CASSHRQPERYEQYF
>NA|TRBJ2-1|TRBV19
CASSINGRFNEQFF
>NA|TRBJ1-5|TRBV24-1
CATSDADFNRPQHF
>NA|TRBJ2-7|TRBV29-1
CSVEGQGAGEQYF
>NA|TRBJ1-4|TRBV7-8
CASSLAPGYEKLFF
>NA|TRBJ2-1|TRBV6-5
CASSYVTGGYNEQFF
>NA|TRBJ2-7|TRBV19
CASSRAGTNEQYF
>NA|TRBJ2-2|TRBV15
CATSRLAGNTGELFF
>NA|TRBJ1-2|TRBV2
CARDSSGYTF